This TCR beta chain was sequenced during a study of memory CD4+ T cells and cytomegalovirus serostatus. Assay: immunoSEQ multiplex PCR; the TCRdb copy retains only in-frame clones and omits some. The sample records under 55,000 clones, 80% to 90% being singletons. The CDR3 runs 13 residues. V shed 1 base and J shed 6 bases, with 8 bases lying between them. Germline CDR1 SGHAT, CDR2 FQDESV (reference sequence). Single viable CD3+CD4+CD8-CD45RO+ cells were sorted as the memory CD4+ T cells. Donors' CMV status reflects serum IgG against pp150, pp28, p38, p52. In the case of this clone: Antigen specificity is unknown.

Whole-study findings and limits: Suggested: most of the CMV-linked TCR signature lies in CD4+ memory cells.

V and J are TRBV11-1 and TRBJ2-3; no clear D gene. This sequence was found in an adult in good health and CMV-seropositive. The sample consisted of memory CD4+ T cells from blood. CDR3 DNA: TGTGCCAGCAGCTTAGAGTCCTGGGATACGCAGTATTTT. Protein: CASSLESWDTQYF.